Detailed here is one T cell receptor (beta chain). The PCR was carried out with 60 Vbeta primers and 13 Jbeta primers. Using immunoSEQ multiplex PCR, the repertoire was profiled, and TCRdb retains in-frame clones only, with some absent. The sample lists about 170,000 clones, around four fifths occurring once. This specimen comes from a study of cytomegalovirus exposure and HLA in healthy donors. As for the study in general: The Caucasian-associated ancestry cluster contained more than 75% of the approximately 400 genotyped donors.

There are 19 residues in the CDR3. Germline CDR1 and CDR2: LGHNA and YNFKEQ. J was trimmed by 2 bases and V by 0 bases; bases with no gene match: 13. The rearrangement uses TRBV4-2 and TRBJ2-3; the match to TRBD2 covers 8 bases. Sequencing used PBMCs. This TCR derives from a girl between 2 and 10 years old in good health and CMV-seropositive. In DNA form, the CDR3 reads TGTGCCAGCAGCCAAGAAATACTAGCGGAGGCGCCACACACAGATACGCAGTATTTT. This sequence encodes CASSQEILAEAPHTDTQYF.